The clone carrying this T cell receptor beta chain was seen a few times. The V and J ends lost 0 bases and 6 bases respectively, with 21 bases between them. The CDR3 contains 17 residues. The sample comes from a study of blood T cell repertoires in COVID-19. Source study methods: By means of reference gene primer amplification, nucleated cell counts were estimated. Clones were read by immunoSEQ multiplex PCR, and TCRdb kept only the in-frame ones, dropping some. The V and J calls and the clone size are those of that table, but D and trimming were determined from the DNA. The sample holds around 230,000 clones, roughly 80% seen once.

This rearrangement joins TRBV5-3 to TRBJ1-1; D perhaps matches TRBD1 (6 bases). TRBV5-3 has ORF status, its function being uncertain. The clonotype was recovered from a woman older than 75 with acute or convalescent COVID-19. The sample was peripheral blood. The CDR3 region is CARSLARLVQGIPEAFF. DNA of the CDR3: TGTGCCAGAAGCTTGGCCAGGCTAGTACAGGGCATTCCTGAAGCTTTCTTT.